Presented here are 9 T cell receptor beta chains from one specimen sequenced in a study of cytomegalovirus exposure and HLA in healthy donors. PCR used 60 Vbeta primers and 13 Jbeta primers. Measured with immunoSEQ multiplex PCR; TCRdb has only the in-frame clones, and not every one. The sample consists of 97,000 or so clones, less than 85% of them appearing once. Sequenced input: PBMCs. All receptors come from a middle-aged man in good health and CMV-seronegative.

The V and J genes are TRBV4-3 and TRBJ2-3; 9 nucleotides agree with TRBD1. Trimming took 1 base from V and 1 from J; bases not matched to a gene: 15. This CDR3 contains 20 residues. Germline values: CDR1 LGHNA, CDR2 YSLEER. The CDR3 loop is CASSQVVGTGSSPGTDTQYF. Written as DNA, the CDR3 is TGCGCCAGCAGCCAAGTTGTTGGGACAGGGAGTTCTCCTGGCACAGATACGCAGTATTTT.

The chain combines TRBV9 with TRBJ2-7, with 9 bases aligning to TRBD2. Unmatched junction bases numbered 3, after V lost 0 bases and J lost 2 bases. CDR1 is SGDLS and CDR2 is YYNGEE in the germline V gene. The length of the CDR3 is 15 residues. In DNA, the CDR3 is TGTGCCAGCAGCGTAGCTAGCGGGGTACCCTACGAGCAGTACTTC. As protein: CASSVASGVPYEQYF.

The V gene is TRBV5-1, the J gene TRBJ2-2; 8 bases are a match to TRBD2. The germline gives CDR1 SGHRS, CDR2 YFSETQ. The CDR3 consists of 15 residues. The V segment lost 3 bases and the J segment 2 bases; nucleotides outside the gene matches: 3. The CDR3 loop reads CASSSGLGNTGELFF. As DNA, the CDR3 is TGCGCCAGCAGCTCGGGACTAGGAAACACCGGGGAGCTGTTTTTT. The full variable domain, completed using reference TRBV5-1 and TRBJ2-2, is KAGVTQTPRYLIKTRGQQVTLSCSPISGHRSVSWYQQTPGQGLQFLFEYFSETQRNKGNFPGRFSGRQFSNSRSEMNVSTLELGDSALYLCASSSGLGNTGELFFGEGSRLTVL.

This chain uses TRBV5-1 with TRBJ1-5; D gene uncertain. CDR3 size: 15 residues. Trimming removed 4 bases at V and 7 bases at J, with 18 bases between. Looked up from germline, CDR1 is SGHRS and CDR2 is YFSETQ. CDR3 nucleotides: TGCGCCAGCAGCCCCGGCGGTGAAAGTGGGCAGCCCCAGCATTTT. Protein product: CASSPGGESGQPQHF.

This chain links TRBV4-1 with TRBJ2-5; TRBD2 might be the D (5 bases). The J call may be mistaken, given a closer DNA end match to TRBJ2-7. Germline loops: CDR1 MGHRA, CDR2 YSYEKL. The CDR3 sequence is 14 residues long. This chain's CDR3 is CASSQDPGSYEQYF. The CDR3, as DNA: TGCGCCAGCAGCCAAGACCCGGGGTCCTACGAGCAGTACTTC.

The J gene is TRBJ2-3, the V gene TRBV7-2, with 10 bases that match TRBD2. Germline V gene sequence: CDR1 SGHTA, CDR2 FQGNSA. The length of the CDR3 is 16 residues. V trimming: 5 bases; J trimming: 8 bases; junction bases outside the gene matches: 13. The CDR3 DNA sequence: TGTGCCAGCAGCCGCACTAGCGGGGCCTCGATTGGTACGCAGTATTTT. Amino acids: CASSRTSGASIGTQYF. The entire variable domain, with the rest obtained from reference TRBV7-2 and TRBJ2-3, is as follows: GAGVSQSPSNKVTEKGKDVELRCDPISGHTALYWYRQSLGQGLEFLIYFQGNSAPDKSGLPSDRFSAERTGGSVSTLTIQRTQQEDSAVYLCASSRTSGASIGTQYFGPGTRLTVL.

The CDR3 DNA follows: TGCAGCGTTAGAAGCAGGGACAATGAGCAGTTCTTC. This encodes CSVRSRDNEQFF. V gene TRBV29-1 combines with J gene TRBJ2-1; maybe TRBD1 (5 bases). Germline values: CDR1 SQVTM, CDR2 ANQGSEA. V lost 5 bases and J lost 5, with 10 bases in between. There are 12 residues in the CDR3.

CDR3 amino acids: CASSLGGGDRGSYEQYF. The CDR3 region has the DNA TGCGCCAGCAGCTTGGGGGGTGGGGACAGGGGAAGCTACGAGCAGTACTTC. The chain carries TRBV5-1 and TRBJ2-7; TRBD1 agrees at 10 bases. The CDR3 spans 17 residues. CDR1 SGHRS and CDR2 YFSETQ come from the germline V gene. Trimming took 0 bases from V and 3 from J; bases not matched to a gene: 9.

The gene calls are TRBV19 and TRBJ2-3; 9 positions agree with TRBD2. The germline gives CDR1 LNHDA, CDR2 SQIVND (reference sequence). With 5 bases clipped from V and 3 bases from J, the junction kept 9 bases outside the gene matches. This CDR3 spans 16 amino acids. CDR3 residues: CASSHGLATETDTQYF. For the CDR3, the DNA is TGTGCCAGTAGTCACGGACTAGCGACGGAGACAGATACGCAGTATTTT.